The clone carrying this TCR beta chain was seen once. The germline V gene encodes CDR1 MGHRA and CDR2 YSYEKL. V was pared by 0 bases and J by 4 bases, with 2 bases of the junction left unmatched. The CDR3 spans 15 residues. The authors' processing: Quantification of nucleated cells was approximated via reference gene primer amplification. Repertoires were generated with immunoSEQ multiplex PCR, while TCRdb's copy carries only in-frame clones and drops some. V, J and clone size derive from that table, while D and trimming were established from the DNA sequence. The sample lists about 30,000 clones, 80% to 90% occurring once. The data derive from a study of blood T cell repertoires in COVID-19.

Sequencing was carried out using peripheral blood. The J gene is TRBJ2-7, the V gene TRBV4-1, with TRBD2 identical over 11 bases. The receptor was derived from a man between 60 and 75 years old with active COVID-19. The CDR3 loop is CASSQDRTSGYEQYF. CDR3 coding DNA: TGCGCCAGCAGCCAAGATAGGACTAGCGGGTACGAGCAGTACTTC.